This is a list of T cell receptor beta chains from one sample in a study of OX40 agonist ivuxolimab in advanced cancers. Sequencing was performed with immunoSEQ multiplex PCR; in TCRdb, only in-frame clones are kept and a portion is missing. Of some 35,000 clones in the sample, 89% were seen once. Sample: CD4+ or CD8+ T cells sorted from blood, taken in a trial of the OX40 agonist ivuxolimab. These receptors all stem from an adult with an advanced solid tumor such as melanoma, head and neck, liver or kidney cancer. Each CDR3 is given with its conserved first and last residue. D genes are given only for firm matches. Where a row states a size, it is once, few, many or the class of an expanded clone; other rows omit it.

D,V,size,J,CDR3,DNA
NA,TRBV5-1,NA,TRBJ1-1,CASSGQTGAWGMNTEAFF,TGCGCCAGCAGCGGCCAGACGGGGGCGTGGGGTATGAACACTGAAGCTTTCTTT
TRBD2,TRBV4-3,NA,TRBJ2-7,CASSQDQGSGSYEQYF,TGCGCCAGCAGCCAAGATCAGGGTAGCGGGAGTTACGAGCAGTACTTC
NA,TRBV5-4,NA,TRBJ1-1,CASSLWGSDTEAFF,TGTGCCAGCAGCTTGTGGGGATCGGACACTGAAGCTTTCTTT
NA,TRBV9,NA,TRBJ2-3,CASSVAGFTDTQYF,TGTGCCAGCAGCGTAGCGGGGTTCACAGATACGCAGTATTTT
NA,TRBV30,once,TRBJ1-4,CAWRFAAAATNEKLFF,TGTGCCTGGAGATTTGCGGCAGCAGCAACTAATGAAAAACTGTTTTTT
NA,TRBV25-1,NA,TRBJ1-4,CASSAAFGDEKLFF,TGTGCCAGCAGTGCGGCCTTCGGGGATGAAAAACTGTTTTTT
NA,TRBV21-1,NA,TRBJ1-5,CASESGYGNQPQHF,TGTGCCAGCGAGTCGGGGTACGGCAATCAGCCCCAGCATTTT
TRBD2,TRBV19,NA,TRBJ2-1,CASRLAGVGNEQFF,TGTGCCAGTAGACTAGCGGGAGTGGGAAATGAGCAGTTCTTC
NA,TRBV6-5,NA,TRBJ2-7,CASRRASANYEQYF,TGTGCCAGCAGGAGGGCTAGCGCGAACTACGAGCAGTACTTC
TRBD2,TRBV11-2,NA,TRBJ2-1,CASSGQREGLSEGSEQFF,TGTGCCAGCAGCGGACAGCGGGAGGGCCTATCCGAGGGTAGCGAGCAGTTCTTC
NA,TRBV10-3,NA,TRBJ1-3,CAISEGVSGNTIYF,TGTGCCATCAGTGAGGGGGTCTCTGGAAACACCATATATTTT
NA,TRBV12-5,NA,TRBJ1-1,CASALISGTEAFF,TGTGCTAGTGCCCTTATCTCAGGGACTGAAGCTTTCTTT
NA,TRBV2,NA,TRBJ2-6,CASSEIRSGANVLTF,TGTGCCAGCAGTGAAATCCGGTCTGGGGCCAACGTCCTGACTTTC
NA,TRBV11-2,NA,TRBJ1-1,CASSPRQGDTEAFF,TGTGCCAGCAGCCCAAGGCAAGGGGACACTGAAGCTTTCTTT
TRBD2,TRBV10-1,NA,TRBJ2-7,CASSEAGVGYEQYF,TGCGCCAGCAGTGAAGCGGGAGTAGGATACGAGCAGTACTTC
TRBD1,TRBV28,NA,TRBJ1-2,CASSQPGQVNYGYTF,TGTGCCAGCAGTCAACCGGGACAGGTGAACTATGGCTACACCTTC
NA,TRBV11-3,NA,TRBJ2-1,CASSLDRRPYNEQFF,TGTGCCAGCAGCTTAGACCGGAGACCCTACAATGAGCAGTTCTTC
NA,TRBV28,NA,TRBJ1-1,CASSLWATGNTEAFF,TGTGCCAGCAGTTTATGGGCGACGGGGAACACTGAAGCTTTCTTT
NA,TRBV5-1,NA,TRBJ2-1,CASSTQGQRDNEQFF,TGCGCCAGCAGCACCCAGGGGCAAAGGGACAATGAGCAGTTCTTC
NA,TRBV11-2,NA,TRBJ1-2,CASSQPSYGYTF,TGTGCCAGCAGCCAACCAAGCTATGGCTACACCTTC
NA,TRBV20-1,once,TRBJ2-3,CSASYGDTQYF,TGCAGTGCTAGTTACGGGGATACGCAGTATTTT
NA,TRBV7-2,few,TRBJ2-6,CASSFQGSGANVLTF,TGTGCCAGCAGCTTTCAGGGATCTGGGGCCAACGTCCTGACTTTC
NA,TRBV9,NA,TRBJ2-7,CASSVEPLVSNEQYF,TGTGCCAGCAGCGTAGAGCCTCTAGTCTCAAACGAGCAGTACTTC
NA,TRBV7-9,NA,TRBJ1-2,CASSFRASVGYTF,TGTGCCAGCAGCTTCCGGGCCAGCGTTGGCTACACCTTC
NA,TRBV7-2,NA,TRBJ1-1,CASRGGRGANTEAFF,TGTGCCAGCAGGGGAGGGCGAGGGGCCAACACTGAAGCTTTCTTT
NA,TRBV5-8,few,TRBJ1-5,CASSLSTTSRDDTQPQHF,TGTGCCAGCAGCTTGTCCACCACAAGCAGGGATGATACTCAGCCCCAGCATTTT
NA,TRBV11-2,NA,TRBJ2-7,CASSLGHNYEQYF,TGTGCCAGCAGCTTGGGACATAACTACGAGCAGTACTTC
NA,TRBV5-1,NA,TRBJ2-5,CASRQFGSGQETQYF,TGCGCCAGCCGCCAGTTTGGCTCGGGACAAGAGACCCAGTACTTC
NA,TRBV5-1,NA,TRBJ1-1,CASSLVAGSNTEAFF,TGCGCCAGCAGCTTGGTAGCAGGGTCGAACACTGAAGCTTTCTTT
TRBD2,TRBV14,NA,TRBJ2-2,CASRKSGITDGELFF,TGTGCCAGCAGGAAAAGCGGGATAACAGACGGGGAGCTGTTTTTT
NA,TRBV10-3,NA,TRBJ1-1,CAISEAPGTEAFF,TGTGCCATCAGTGAAGCCCCGGGGACTGAAGCTTTCTTT
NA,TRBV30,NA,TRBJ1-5,CAWTDSPSNQPQHF,TGTGCCTGGACGGACAGCCCGAGCAATCAGCCCCAGCATTTT
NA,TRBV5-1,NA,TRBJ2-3,CASSWRPGQSSDTQYF,TGCGCCAGCAGCTGGCGACCGGGACAAAGTTCTGATACGCAGTATTTT
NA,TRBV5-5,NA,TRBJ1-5,CASSPQVGARQPQHF,TGTGCCAGCAGCCCCCAGGTGGGGGCTAGGCAGCCCCAGCATTTT
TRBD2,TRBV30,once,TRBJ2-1,CAWSVRERGSYNEQFF,TGTGCCTGGAGTGTACGTGAGCGGGGATCCTACAATGAGCAGTTCTTC
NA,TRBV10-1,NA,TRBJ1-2,CASSPSANYGYTF,TGCGCCAGCAGTCCATCGGCTAACTATGGCTACACCTTC
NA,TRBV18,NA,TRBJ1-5,CASSQDQSNQPQHF,TGTGCCAGCTCACAGGACCAGAGCAATCAGCCCCAGCATTTT
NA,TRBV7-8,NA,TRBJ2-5,CASSLGTGQETQYF,TGTGCCAGCAGCTTAGGGACCGGACAAGAGACCCAGTACTTC
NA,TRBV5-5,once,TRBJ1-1,CASSFYLSQSFEAFF,TGTGCCAGCAGCTTCTATCTTTCCCAGAGTTTCGAAGCTTTCTTT
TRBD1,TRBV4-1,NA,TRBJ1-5,CASSHPGQIGQPQHF,TGCGCCAGCAGCCACCCGGGACAGATCGGTCAGCCCCAGCATTTT
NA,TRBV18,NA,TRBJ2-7,CASSPPSVDEQYF,TGTGCCAGCTCACCACCTTCCGTCGATGAGCAGTACTTC
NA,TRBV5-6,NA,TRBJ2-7,CASSLTGGGGQYF,TGTGCCAGCAGCCTGACCGGGGGCGGGGGGCAGTACTTC
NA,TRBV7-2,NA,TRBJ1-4,CASSLDPTNEKLFF,TGTGCCAGCAGCTTAGATCCAACTAATGAAAAACTGTTTTTT
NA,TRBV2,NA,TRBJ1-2,CASGGGFSGYTF,TGTGCCAGCGGAGGGGGTTTTAGCGGCTACACCTTC
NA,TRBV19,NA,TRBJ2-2,CASSLIISGELFF,TGTGCCAGTAGTCTGATTATTAGCGGGGAGCTGTTTTTT
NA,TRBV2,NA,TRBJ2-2,CASGRTIAVAGELFF,TGTGCCAGCGGGAGGACTATAGCCGTCGCCGGGGAGCTGTTTTTT
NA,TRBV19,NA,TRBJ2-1,CASSSGRGYNEQFF,TGTGCCAGTTCCTCAGGGAGAGGGTACAATGAGCAGTTCTTC